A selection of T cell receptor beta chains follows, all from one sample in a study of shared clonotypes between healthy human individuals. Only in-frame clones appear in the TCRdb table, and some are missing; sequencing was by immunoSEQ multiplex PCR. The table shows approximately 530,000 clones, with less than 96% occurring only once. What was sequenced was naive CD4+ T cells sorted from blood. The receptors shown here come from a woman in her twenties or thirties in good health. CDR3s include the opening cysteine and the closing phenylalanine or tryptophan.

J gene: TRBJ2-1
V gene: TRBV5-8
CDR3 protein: CASSWGDSFNEQFF

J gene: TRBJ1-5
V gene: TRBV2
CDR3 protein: CATRQGPPFNQPQHF

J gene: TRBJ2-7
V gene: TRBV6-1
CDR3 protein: CASTARASGSYEQYF

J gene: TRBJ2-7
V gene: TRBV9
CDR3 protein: CASSPPQDGDEQYF

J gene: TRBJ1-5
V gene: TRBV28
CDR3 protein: CASSLLTGTENQPQHF

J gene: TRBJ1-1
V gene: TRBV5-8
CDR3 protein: CASSFLKTPRTEAFF

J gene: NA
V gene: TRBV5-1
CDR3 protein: CASSPGDRDTYEQYF

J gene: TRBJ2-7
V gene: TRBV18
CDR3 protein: CASSPLRGTSVDEQYF

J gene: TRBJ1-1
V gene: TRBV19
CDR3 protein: CASASPGLAPTSTFF

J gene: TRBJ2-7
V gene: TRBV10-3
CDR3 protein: CAISEGLGSYEQYF

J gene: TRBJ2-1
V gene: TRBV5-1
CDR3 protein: CASSLLAGGLNEQFF

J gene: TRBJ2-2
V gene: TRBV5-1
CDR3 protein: CASSKTSGPNTGELFF

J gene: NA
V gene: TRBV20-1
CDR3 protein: CSARKIDEQYF

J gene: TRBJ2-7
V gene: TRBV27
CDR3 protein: CASGRASGRSYEQYF

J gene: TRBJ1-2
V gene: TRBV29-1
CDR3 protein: CSVCRGQDYGYTF

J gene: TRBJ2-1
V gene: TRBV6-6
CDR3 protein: CASSPRALSGDEQFF

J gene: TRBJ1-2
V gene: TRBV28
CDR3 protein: CARGEGMGRGYTF

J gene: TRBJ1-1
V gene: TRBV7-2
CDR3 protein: CASSLSGTEPNTEAFF

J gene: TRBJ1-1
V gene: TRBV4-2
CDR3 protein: CASSQGFEGVLNTEAFF

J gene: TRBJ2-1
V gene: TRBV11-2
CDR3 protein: CASRTRTSGRGNEQFF

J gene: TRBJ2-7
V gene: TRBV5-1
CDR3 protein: CASRRGGQGIYEQYF

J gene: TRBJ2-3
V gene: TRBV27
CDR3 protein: CASSSGADTQYF

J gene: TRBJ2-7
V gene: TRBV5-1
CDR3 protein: CASSLSGLGGGARANEQYF

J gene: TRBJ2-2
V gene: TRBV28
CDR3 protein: CASSLLAVMNTGELFF

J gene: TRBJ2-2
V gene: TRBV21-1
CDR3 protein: CASSPLRGTGELFF

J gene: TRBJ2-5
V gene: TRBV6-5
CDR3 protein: CASRTGLQETQYF

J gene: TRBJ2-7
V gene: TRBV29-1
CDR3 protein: CSVESGAHEQYF

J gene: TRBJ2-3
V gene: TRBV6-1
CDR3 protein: CASSEDSFGAGGGPDTQYF

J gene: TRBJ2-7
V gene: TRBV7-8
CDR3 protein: CASSWGEGANSYEQYF

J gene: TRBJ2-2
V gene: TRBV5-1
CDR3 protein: CASSLGAGGLAGELFF

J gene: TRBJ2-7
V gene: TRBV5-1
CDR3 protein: CASSLGVAGYEQYF

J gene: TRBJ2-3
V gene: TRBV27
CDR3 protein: CASSSQPRGLQYF

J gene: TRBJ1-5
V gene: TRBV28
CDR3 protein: CASSLGTGASNQPQHF

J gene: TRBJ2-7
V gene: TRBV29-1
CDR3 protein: CSVAGRPPSYYEQYF

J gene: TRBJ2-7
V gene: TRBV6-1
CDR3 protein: CASSERDSYYEQYF

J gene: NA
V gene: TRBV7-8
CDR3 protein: CASSFSVGPSYEQYF

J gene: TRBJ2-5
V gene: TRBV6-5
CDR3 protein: CASSRLGGRETQYF

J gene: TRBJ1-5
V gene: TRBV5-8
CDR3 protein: CASSLEARPYQPQHF

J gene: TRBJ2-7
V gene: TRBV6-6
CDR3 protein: CASAPDPGPRREQYF

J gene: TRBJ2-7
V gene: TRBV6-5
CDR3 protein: CASSSPGTLNYEQYF

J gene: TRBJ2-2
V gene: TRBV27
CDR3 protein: CASSLSPGPGHTGELFF

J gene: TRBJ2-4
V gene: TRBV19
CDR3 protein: CASSLRLAGAKNIQYF

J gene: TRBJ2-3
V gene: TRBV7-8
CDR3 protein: CASSPDRTRRTDTQYF

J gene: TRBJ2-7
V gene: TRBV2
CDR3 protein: CASSWTELEQYF

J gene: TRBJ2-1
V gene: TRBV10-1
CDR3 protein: CASRPGQDTTNEQFF

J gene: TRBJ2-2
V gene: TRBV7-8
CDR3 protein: CASSPDAPLAGGAGELFF